Sequencing of this T cell receptor (beta chain) was carried out in a study of blood T cell repertoires in COVID-19. About the study: Italy, Spain and the United States were the sources of the convalescent and acute COVID-19 samples. T cells, B-cell-depleted T cells, or PBMCs supplied cDNA or gDNA.

This table comes from immunoSEQ multiplex PCR, and its TCRdb copy is limited to in-frame clones, with some not included. This sample yields 200,000 to 250,000 clones, of which approximately 86% are seen a single time; approximately 1.7% belongs to the top ten. The age range of participants was roughly 18 to 90 years, with residence in more than 20 US areas. Cohorts were determined from participant-reported clinical history. V was clipped by 1 base and J by 5 bases, with 9 bases between them. There are 14 residues in the CDR3. Germline V gene sequence: CDR1 MDHEN, CDR2 SYDVKM. The V gene is TRBV28, the J gene TRBJ1-5; D gene ambiguous. This TCR came from a woman in her forties or fifties who had recovered from COVID-19. The specimen sequenced was PBMCs or T cells enriched from blood (not recorded which). The CDR3 sequence: CASSLSQVHQPQHF. The CDR3 DNA reads TGTGCCAGCAGTTTATCGCAGGTCCATCAGCCCCAGCATTTT. The full variable domain, with the rest looked up from reference TRBV28 and TRBJ1-5, is DVKVTQSSRYLVKRTGEKVFLECVQDMDHENMFWYRQDPGLGLRLIYFSYDVKMKEKGDIPEGYSVSREKKERFSLILESASTNQTSMYLCASSLSQVHQPQHFGDGTRLSIL.